The clone carrying this T cell receptor (beta chain) came up a few times. Its cognate antigen is unknown. Germline CDR1 LGHNA, CDR2 YSLEER. Between the trimmed V and J ends, which lost 8 bases and 8 bases, there was a span of 19 bases. This CDR3 spans 14 amino acids. The sample originates from a study of CD8+ T cells in alopecia areata. Whole-study context: Oral tofacitinib, 5 to 10 mg twice daily, was given in an open-label trial.

In each case, RNA was isolated and then reverse transcribed into cDNA as the sequencing template. The data were produced by immunoSEQ multiplex PCR, yet TCRdb's version contains in-frame clones alone and is incomplete. The sample holds 80,000 to 100,000 clones, more than 35% seen once. Findings and caveats of the study: Tissue-resident alphabeta T cells belonging to normal skin likewise get sequenced within scalp specimens.

Peripheral blood and lesional scalp punch biopsies came from alopecia areata patients. The chain recombines TRBV4-3 with TRBJ2-1; D might be TRBD2 (6 bases). This clonotype originated in a human donor with alopecia areata. Specimen: CD4+ T cells sorted from blood. The CDR3 sequence is CASPNGAGRYEQFF. The DNA for the CDR3 is TGCGCCAGCCCAAATGGGGCAGGGAGGTATGAGCAGTTCTTC.